A selection of T cell receptor beta chains follows, all from one sample in a study of cytomegalovirus exposure and HLA in healthy donors. Sequencing was performed with immunoSEQ multiplex PCR; in TCRdb, only in-frame clones are kept and a portion is missing. This table has some 120,000 clones, roughly 80% appearing once. The sample taken for sequencing was PBMCs. The receptors shown here come from a young man in good health and CMV-seronegative. The CDR3 runs from the conserved cysteine through the conserved F or W. A D gene is named only where the DNA matches it firmly. Rows may omit the clone size; those that give it use once, few, many or a size class.

J gene | clone size | D gene | V gene | CDR3 protein | CDR3 DNA
TRBJ2-3 | once | TRBD2 | TRBV28 | CASSPTRGGSGDTQYF | TGTGCCAGCAGTCCCACTCGGGGCGGGAGTGGAGATACGCAGTATTTT
TRBJ1-4 | NA | TRBD1 | TRBV6-4 | CASADRANEKLFF | TGTGCCAGCGCCGACAGGGCTAATGAAAAACTGTTTTTT
TRBJ2-1 | NA | NA | TRBV7-9 | CASSPWELAPGAYNEQFF | TGTGCCAGCAGCCCTTGGGAACTAGCCCCTGGGGCCTACAATGAGCAGTTCTTC
TRBJ2-3 | NA | TRBD2 | TRBV7-2 | CASSFQLGGGAGDTQYF | TGTGCCAGCAGCTTCCAGCTGGGCGGGGGGGCTGGGGATACGCAGTATTTT
TRBJ1-2 | NA | TRBD1 | TRBV5-1 | CASSLDMTGNYGYTF | TGCGCCAGCAGCTTGGATATGACAGGGAACTATGGCTACACCTTC
TRBJ1-5 | NA | NA | TRBV18 | CASSPTENSNQPQHF | TGTGCCAGCTCACCGACAGAAAATAGCAATCAGCCCCAGCATTTT
TRBJ1-2 | NA | NA | TRBV7-2 | CASSFGKGEVTNYGYTF | TGTGCCAGCAGCTTTGGTAAAGGGGAGGTAACTAACTATGGCTACACCTTC
TRBJ1-1 | NA | NA | TRBV18 | CASSPPPGGTEAFF | TGTGCCAGCTCACCACCGCCCGGAGGGACTGAAGCTTTCTTT
TRBJ2-7 | few | TRBD1 | TRBV27 | CASSFRGQGGTYEQYF | TGTGCCAGCAGTTTCCGCGGACAGGGAGGTACCTACGAGCAGTACTTC
TRBJ1-2 | NA | TRBD1 | TRBV19 | CASSPDRANYGYTF | TGTGCCAGTAGTCCCGACAGGGCCAACTATGGCTACACCTTC
TRBJ1-1 | NA | TRBD1 | TRBV7-3 | CASSSGQGFMNTEAFF | TGTGCCAGCAGCTCGGGACAGGGGTTCATGAACACTGAAGCTTTCTTT
TRBJ1-3 | NA | NA | TRBV6-5 | CASSSPGTGGNTIYF | TGTGCCAGCAGTTCCCCGGGAACTGGAGGAAACACCATATATTTT
TRBJ2-5 | NA | NA | TRBV7-8 | CASSLDAGSRSETQYF | TGTGCCAGCAGCTTAGACGCAGGGTCACGGTCAGAGACCCAGTACTTC
TRBJ2-3 | NA | NA | TRBV28 | CASSSGYWQYF | TGTGCCAGCAGTTCAGGGTATTGGCAGTATTTT
TRBJ2-3 | few | TRBD2 | TRBV19 | CASSIGLAASTDTQYF | TGTGCCAGTAGTATAGGGCTAGCGGCTAGCACAGATACGCAGTATTTT
TRBJ1-5 | NA | NA | TRBV5-1 | CASSLDLGANQPQHF | TGCGCCAGCAGCTTGGACTTGGGGGCTAATCAGCCCCAGCATTTT
TRBJ2-7 | NA | NA | TRBV28 | CASSLLPHYEQYF | TGTGCCAGCAGCCTACTCCCACACTACGAGCAGTACTTC
TRBJ1-2 | few | NA | TRBV11-2 | CASSTFTRRDYGYTF | TGTGCCAGCAGCACCTTTACGAGGAGGGACTATGGCTACACCTTC
TRBJ1-1 | NA | NA | TRBV5-4 | CASSLAGLRDTEAFF | TGTGCCAGCAGCTTGGCTGGTCTCCGGGACACTGAAGCTTTCTTT
TRBJ2-3 | NA | NA | TRBV9 | CASSVWGPDTQYF | TGTGCCAGCAGCGTCTGGGGGCCAGATACGCAGTATTTT
TRBJ1-5 | few | NA | TRBV30 | CAWSQDNSNQPQHF | TGTGCCTGGAGTCAGGACAACAGCAATCAGCCCCAGCATTTT
TRBJ1-1 | once | NA | TRBV5-1 | CASSNRNTEAFF | TGCGCCAGCAGCAACAGAAACACTGAAGCTTTCTTT
TRBJ2-1 | NA | TRBD2 | TRBV5-6 | CASSLRLAGDREQFF | TGTGCCAGCAGCTTGAGGCTAGCGGGAGACCGCGAGCAGTTCTTC
TRBJ2-7 | few | NA | TRBV5-6 | CASSFRRYEQYF | TGTGCCAGCAGCTTCAGGCGCTACGAGCAGTACTTC
TRBJ2-7 | NA | NA | TRBV10-1 | CASSSSKGLGSEQYF | TGCGCCAGCAGCTCAAGTAAAGGACTGGGTTCCGAGCAGTACTTC
TRBJ1-1 | once | TRBD1 | TRBV9 | CASSVNNRGNTEAFF | TGTGCCAGCAGCGTAAACAACAGGGGGAACACTGAAGCTTTCTTT
TRBJ2-2 | NA | TRBD1 | TRBV6-4 | CASSQDRVTGELFF | TGTGCCAGCAGCCAGGACAGGGTCACCGGGGAGCTGTTTTTT
TRBJ2-7 | NA | TRBD1 | TRBV7-9 | CASIPRTGEAYEQYF | TGTGCCAGCATCCCACGGACAGGAGAAGCCTACGAGCAGTACTTC
TRBJ1-5 | NA | NA | TRBV7-6 | CASSLAQNSNQPQHF | TGTGCCAGCAGCTTAGCACAGAATAGCAATCAGCCCCAGCATTTT
TRBJ1-2 | once | TRBD1 | TRBV5-1 | CASRPYTGDYGYTF | TGCGCCAGCAGGCCCTATACAGGGGACTATGGCTACACCTTC
TRBJ1-2 | NA | NA | TRBV6-5 | CASKQDELGYTF | TGTGCCAGCAAACAGGACGAGCTCGGCTACACCTTC
TRBJ1-4 | NA | TRBD1 | TRBV29-1 | CSVKSTGEFEKLFF | TGCAGCGTTAAATCTACAGGGGAATTTGAAAAACTGTTTTTT
TRBJ2-7 | NA | NA | TRBV9 | CASSVAPGDSYEQYF | TGTGCCAGCAGCGTAGCTCCCGGGGATAGCTACGAGCAGTACTTC
TRBJ1-5 | NA | NA | TRBV7-3 | CASSLRGDGGNQPQHF | TGTGCCAGCAGCTTGAGAGGTGATGGTGGCAATCAGCCCCAGCATTTT
TRBJ2-1 | NA | NA | TRBV7-9 | CASSLASGVWEQFF | TGTGCCAGCAGCTTAGCTAGCGGAGTATGGGAGCAGTTCTTC
TRBJ1-1 | NA | NA | TRBV27 | CASRGFRVGTEAFF | TGTGCCAGCAGAGGATTCAGGGTTGGCACTGAAGCTTTCTTT
TRBJ1-5 | once | NA | TRBV11-2 | CASSPGVNSNQPQHF | TGTGCCAGCAGCCCGGGGGTAAATAGCAATCAGCCCCAGCATTTT
TRBJ1-6 | NA | TRBD1 | TRBV4-3 | CASSQGGGRRNSPLHF | TGCGCCAGCAGCCAAGGAGGGGGCAGAAGGAATTCACCCCTCCACTTT
TRBJ2-2 | NA | TRBD2 | TRBV27 | CASSPGLAGELFF | TGTGCCAGCAGTCCGGGACTAGCCGGGGAGCTGTTTTTT
TRBJ2-2 | NA | NA | TRBV30 | CAWTAGWGTGELFF | TGTGCCTGGACGGCAGGGTGGGGCACCGGGGAGCTGTTTTTT
TRBJ1-2 | NA | NA | TRBV6-5 | CASSKGDNYGYTF | TGTGCCAGCAGTAAAGGGGATAACTATGGCTACACCTTC
TRBJ2-3 | NA | TRBD2 | TRBV5-1 | CASSFGGGRGTDTQYF | TGCGCCAGCAGCTTTGGGGGCGGGAGGGGCACAGATACGCAGTATTTT
TRBJ2-2 | few | NA | TRBV29-1 | CSYTTVTGELFF | TGCAGCTATACGACAGTCACCGGGGAGCTGTTTTTT
TRBJ2-7 | NA | TRBD2 | TRBV14 | CASSQVLAGGRIRQYF | TGTGCCAGCAGCCAAGTCTTAGCGGGGGGTCGCATCAGGCAGTACTTC
TRBJ2-7 | NA | TRBD2 | TRBV27 | CASSSLAGESYEQYF | TGTGCCAGCAGCTCTCTAGCGGGAGAAAGCTACGAGCAGTACTTC
TRBJ1-6 | NA | NA | TRBV19 | CASSSGLGSRGNSPLHF | TGTGCCAGTAGTTCCGGACTCGGATCGAGGGGGAATTCACCCCTCCACTTT